This T cell receptor (beta chain) was found in a study of cytomegalovirus exposure and HLA in healthy donors. The PCR had 60 Vbeta and 13 Jbeta primers. TCRdb keeps only in-frame clones here, not all; method: immunoSEQ multiplex PCR. The sample has more than 150,000 clones; around three quarters are singletons. A remark on this clone: The antigen is unknown.

Germline CDR1 is LGHNA and CDR2 is YNFKEQ. With V trimmed by 0 bases and J by 1 base, 12 bases remained unmatched. The CDR3 runs 20 residues. Study results and caveats: Later work showed greater clonal expansion in HLA-associated TCR beta chains than in equally common others. Common viral pathogens seemed, in a later analysis, to connect with several of the most significant clusters. Cytomegalovirus status, reportedly, was diagnosed with high specificity and sensitivity by the classifier.

The sequenced material came from PBMCs. The gene calls are TRBV4-2 and TRBJ2-5; 12 bases are a match to TRBD1. This clonotype originated in a woman aged 25 to 39 in good health and CMV-seropositive. This CDR3 reads CASSQETFSWGQGAQETQYF. The CDR3 nucleotides read TGTGCCAGCAGCCAAGAAACATTTAGCTGGGGACAGGGGGCCCAAGAGACCCAGTACTTC.